A single sample is the source of the 15 T cell receptor beta chains below, sequenced in a study of T cell clusters in autoimmune cytopenias. TRB was amplified by touch-down multiplex PCR, primer pools A and B combined. TCRdb reprocessed the multiplex PCR reads, keeping one entry per CDR3 protein, no DNA. This sample's table has 10,000 to 15,000 distinct CDR3 sequences. TRB amplification used roughly 250 ng of peripheral blood genomic DNA. In addition, the sample was reused for a study of T cell repertoires in aging, cancer and after chemotherapy.

The sequenced sample was peripheral blood. Receptors were obtained from a human donor in good health.

Frequency places this clonotype as medium-sized. The J gene is TRBJ1-6, the V gene TRBV30. This CDR3 spans 14 amino acids. CDR1 is GTSNPN and CDR2 is SVGIG in the germline V gene (reference sequence). This CDR3 reads CAWSWDSYNSPLHF.

This clonotype is identified as medium-sized from frequency. Here the CDR3 reads CSVVQSNTEAFF. V gene TRBV29-1 combines with J gene TRBJ1-1. CDR3 length equals 12 residues. Per germline, CDR1 SQVTM and CDR2 ANQGSEA.

This clonotype is called medium-sized based on its frequency. The chain employs TRBV6-5 and TRBJ2-1; TCRdb reports TRBD1, a call that lacks DNA to check it against. Germline V gene data show CDR1 as MNHEY and CDR2 as SVGAGI. This CDR3 region has 16 residues. CDR3: CASSYSAGGAYNEQFF.

The chain employs TRBV27 and TRBJ2-1; TCRdb returns TRBD2, unconfirmable since there is no DNA. Germline CDR1 reads MNHEY; CDR2 reads SMNVEV (reference sequence). The CDR3 loop spans 16 amino acids. CDR3 protein: CASSLGEGSSYNEQFF.

The genes are TRBV6-5 and TRBJ2-5. The V gene's germline CDR1 is MNHEY and CDR2 SVGAGI. The CDR3 runs to 13 residues. The CDR3 is CASSMQNQETQYF.

The chain has TRBV12-3 or TRBV12-4 and TRBJ1-5. The CDR3 has 19 amino acids. The CDR3 protein is CASSLDIWGDGILNQPQHF.

According to its frequency, this clonotype is medium-sized. The V gene is TRBV5-6, the J gene TRBJ2-7. In germline, CDR1 is SGHDT, CDR2 YYEEEE. CDR3 length equals 14 residues. This CDR3 is CASSTSDNTYEQYF.

This chain links TRBV6-5 with TRBJ2-5; the D gene TCRdb calls, TRBD2, cannot be checked with no DNA. The CDR3 runs to 15 residues. The germline V gene encodes CDR1 MNHEY and CDR2 SVGAGI. This chain's CDR3 is CASTLQAAGQETQYF.

This clonotype registers medium-sized by frequency. V gene TRBV7-9 combines with J gene TRBJ1-3; TCRdb outputs TRBD1, but without DNA this stays unchecked. Germline-derived CDR1 and CDR2 are SEHNR and FQNEAQ (reference sequence). The CDR3 has 16 residues. The CDR3: CASSLGPGSTGNTIYF.

By frequency, this clonotype registers medium-sized (0.01 to 0.1%). The V and J genes are TRBV29-1 and TRBJ2-3; TCRdb's D gene call, TRBD1, goes unchecked for lack of DNA. Per germline, CDR1 SQVTM and CDR2 ANQGSEA. The CDR3 sequence is 15 residues long. The CDR3 protein is CSVEDRGAGPDTQYF.

The rearrangement joins TRBV10-3 to TRBJ1-1. Germline values: CDR1 ENHRY, CDR2 SYGVKD. The CDR3 loop spans 12 amino acids. The CDR3 sequence: CAISEAPTEAFF.

The V call is TRBV20-1, the J call TRBJ2-7. This CDR3 region has 12 residues. Germline-derived CDR1 and CDR2 are DFQATT and SNEGSKA (reference sequence). The CDR3 reads CSARGVPYEQYF.

The chain recombines TRBV15 with TRBJ2-1; the D call of TRBD2 rests on TCRdb alone, since no DNA is present to check it. Germline CDR1 reads LNHNV; CDR2 reads YYDKDF (reference sequence). This CDR3 is built from 15 residues. CDR3 region: CATSKTSGGANEQFF.

The chain recombines TRBV4-2 with TRBJ2-1; the D call of TRBD1 rests on TCRdb alone, since no DNA is present to check it. In germline, CDR1 is LGHNA, CDR2 YNFKEQ. This CDR3 is built from 14 residues. The chain's CDR3 is CASRRGVTYNEQFF.

This clonotype registers medium-sized by frequency. The V gene is TRBV30, the J gene TRBJ2-3; TCRdb indicates TRBD1, and absent DNA this call remains unverified. The CDR3 length is 11 residues. Germline lookup yields CDR1 GTSNPN and CDR2 SVGIG (reference sequence). CDR3 region: CAWRGADTQYF.